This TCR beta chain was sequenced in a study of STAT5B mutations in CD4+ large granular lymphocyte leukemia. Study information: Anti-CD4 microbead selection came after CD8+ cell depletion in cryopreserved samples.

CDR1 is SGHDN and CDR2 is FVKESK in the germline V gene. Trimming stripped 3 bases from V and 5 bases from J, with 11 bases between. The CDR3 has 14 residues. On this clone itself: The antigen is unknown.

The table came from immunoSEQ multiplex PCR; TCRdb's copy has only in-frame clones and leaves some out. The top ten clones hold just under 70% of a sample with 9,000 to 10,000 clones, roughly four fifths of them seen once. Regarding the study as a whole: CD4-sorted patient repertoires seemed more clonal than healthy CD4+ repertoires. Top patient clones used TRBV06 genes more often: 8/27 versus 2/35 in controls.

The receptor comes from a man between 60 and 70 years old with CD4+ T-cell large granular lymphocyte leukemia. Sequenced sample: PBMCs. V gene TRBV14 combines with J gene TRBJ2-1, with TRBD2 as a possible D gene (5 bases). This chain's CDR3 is CASSQRELNNEQFF. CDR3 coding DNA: TGTGCCAGCAGCCAGAGGGAGTTGAACAATGAGCAGTTCTTC.